The present TCR beta chain was sequenced within a study of identical twins. TCRdb used MiXCR to reprocess the 5' RACE reads, holding one entry per CDR3 protein. The sample lists some 690,000 distinct CDR3 sequences, approximately 21% occurring once. The sample was also reused in another study, on T cells expressing NK-cell markers.

The sequenced sample consisted of PBMCs. The receptor was isolated from a young woman in good health.

The CDR3 sequence: CASSFDIYTEAFF. The CDR3 nucleotides are TGCGCCAGCAGCTTTGACATCTACACTGAAGCTTTCTTT. The chain combines TRBV5-1 with TRBJ1-1; D unresolved. V dropped 2 bases and J dropped 3 bases, with 8 bases sitting between them. The CDR3 has 13 amino acids. Looked up from germline, CDR1 is SGHRS and CDR2 is YFSETQ.